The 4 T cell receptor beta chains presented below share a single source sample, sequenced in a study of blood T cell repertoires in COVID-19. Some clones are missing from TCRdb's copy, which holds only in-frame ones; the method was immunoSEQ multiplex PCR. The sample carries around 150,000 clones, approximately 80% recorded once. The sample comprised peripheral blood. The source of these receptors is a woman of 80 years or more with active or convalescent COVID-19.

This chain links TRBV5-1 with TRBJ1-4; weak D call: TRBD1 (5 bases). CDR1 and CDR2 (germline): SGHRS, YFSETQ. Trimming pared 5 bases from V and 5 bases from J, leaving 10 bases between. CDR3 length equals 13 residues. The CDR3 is CASSISGNEKLFF. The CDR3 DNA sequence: TGCGCCAGCAGTATTTCAGGGAATGAAAAACTGTTTTTT.

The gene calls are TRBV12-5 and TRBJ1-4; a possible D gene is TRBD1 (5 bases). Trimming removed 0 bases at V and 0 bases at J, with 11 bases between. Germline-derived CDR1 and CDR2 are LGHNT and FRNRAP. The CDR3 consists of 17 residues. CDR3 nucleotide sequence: TGTGCTAGTGGTTTGGTACGGGGGGTAACAACTAATGAAAAACTGTTTTTT. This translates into CASGLVRGVTTNEKLFF.

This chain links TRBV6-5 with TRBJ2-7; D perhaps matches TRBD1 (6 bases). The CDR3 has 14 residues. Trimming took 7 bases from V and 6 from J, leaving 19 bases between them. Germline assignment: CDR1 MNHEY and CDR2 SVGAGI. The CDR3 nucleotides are TGTGCCAGCAAAAACAGGGACAAAGCCGCCGAGCAGTACTTC. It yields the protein CASKNRDKAAEQYF.

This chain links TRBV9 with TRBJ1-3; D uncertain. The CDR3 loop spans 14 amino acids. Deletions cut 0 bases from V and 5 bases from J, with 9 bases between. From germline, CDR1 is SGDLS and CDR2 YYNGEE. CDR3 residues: CASSVEEGRNTIYF. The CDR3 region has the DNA TGTGCCAGCAGCGTAGAGGAGGGTAGAAACACCATATATTTT.